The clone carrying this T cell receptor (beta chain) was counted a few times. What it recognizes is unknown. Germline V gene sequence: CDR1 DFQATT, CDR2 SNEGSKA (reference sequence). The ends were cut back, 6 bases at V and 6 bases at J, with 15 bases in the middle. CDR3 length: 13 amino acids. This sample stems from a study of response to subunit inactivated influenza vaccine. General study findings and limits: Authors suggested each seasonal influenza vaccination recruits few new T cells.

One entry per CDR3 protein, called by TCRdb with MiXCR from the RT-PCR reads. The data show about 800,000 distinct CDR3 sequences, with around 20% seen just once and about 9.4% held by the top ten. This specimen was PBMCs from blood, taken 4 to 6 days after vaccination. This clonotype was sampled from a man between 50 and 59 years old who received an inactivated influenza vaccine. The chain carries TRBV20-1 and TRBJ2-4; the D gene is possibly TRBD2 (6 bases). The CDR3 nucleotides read TGCAGTGCCCCCGGGAGAGACGGAAACATTCAGTACTTC. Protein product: CSAPGRDGNIQYF.